These T cell receptor beta chains were read from a single sample in a study of blood T cell repertoires in COVID-19. Some clones are missing from TCRdb's copy, which holds only in-frame ones; the method was immunoSEQ multiplex PCR. The sample lists roughly 280,000 clones; about nine tenths were seen once. The sequenced material came from peripheral blood. The origin of the receptors is a middle-aged man with acute or convalescent COVID-19. CDR3s include the opening cysteine and the closing phenylalanine or tryptophan. D genes are given only for firm matches. Clone size is shown for a subset of rows, as once, few, many or a class of expanded clone.

j_gene,d_gene,abundance,v_gene,CDR3aa,CDR3nt
TRBJ1-6,-,-,TRBV10-1,CATAGSLDSPLHF,TGCGCCACTGCCGGCAGTCTAGATTCACCCCTCCACTTT
TRBJ1-6,-,-,TRBV21-1,CASSKSDRGPHNSPLHF,TGTGCCAGCAGCAAAAGCGACAGGGGACCTCATAATTCACCCCTCCACTTT
TRBJ1-3,-,once,TRBV5-1,CASSPRQGNTIYF,TGCGCCAGCAGCCCTCGACAGGGAAACACCATATATTTT
TRBJ1-3,TRBD1,-,TRBV5-5,CASSFWTGENTIYF,TGTGCCAGCAGCTTTTGGACAGGGGAGAACACCATATATTTT
TRBJ1-2,-,-,TRBV6-5,CASNVGGIYGYTF,TGTGCCAGCAACGTCGGGGGAATCTATGGCTACACCTTC
TRBJ2-5,-,-,TRBV19,CASRTGQFQETQYF,TGTGCCAGTAGGACCGGACAGTTCCAAGAGACCCAGTACTTC
TRBJ2-3,TRBD2,-,TRBV10-3,CAISGASGGAQNTQYF,TGTGCCATCAGTGGGGCTAGCGGGGGGGCGCAAAATACGCAGTATTTT
TRBJ1-4,-,-,TRBV27,CASSLSGQSGGKLFF,TGTGCCAGCAGTTTATCCGGACAGTCGGGGGGAAAACTGTTTTTT
TRBJ2-7,-,-,TRBV7-8,CASSLGGAAHF,TGTGCCAGCAGCTTAGGAGGCGCGGCGCACTTC
TRBJ2-3,TRBD2,-,TRBV10-3,CAITRAGGVADTQYF,TGTGCCATCACCCGGGCGGGGGGTGTCGCAGATACGCAGTATTTT
TRBJ1-2,TRBD1,-,TRBV7-2,CASSSMGQEWGFYYGYTF,TGTGCCAGCAGCTCAATGGGACAGGAATGGGGATTTTACTATGGCTACACCTTC
TRBJ1-2,-,-,TRBV7-9,CASSLSIKRGSNYGYTF,TGTGCCAGCAGCTTAAGCATAAAGAGGGGGAGTAACTATGGCTACACCTTC
TRBJ2-7,TRBD1,-,TRBV11-2,CASSPQQGARVEQYF,TGTGCCAGCAGCCCTCAACAGGGGGCGCGGGTCGAGCAGTACTTC
TRBJ2-1,TRBD1,-,TRBV30,CASTGGEMVGEQFF,TGTGCCTCGACAGGGGGCGAAATGGTCGGTGAGCAGTTCTTC
TRBJ2-1,-,-,TRBV5-1,CASAPTGSYNEQFF,TGCGCCAGCGCGCCCACGGGGTCCTACAATGAGCAGTTCTTC
TRBJ1-1,-,-,TRBV3-1/TRBV3-2,CASSHNPDTEAFF,TGTGCCAGCAGCCACAACCCGGACACTGAAGCTTTCTTT
TRBJ1-1,TRBD1,-,TRBV5-1,CASSLFAGGHTEAFF,TGCGCCAGCAGCTTGTTCGCAGGGGGCCACACTGAAGCTTTCTTT
TRBJ1-2,-,once,TRBV30,CARAGGNNYGYTF,TGTGCCCGGGCCGGGGGTAATAACTATGGCTACACCTTC
TRBJ1-1,TRBD1,-,TRBV9,CASRQGMNTEAFF,TGTGCCAGCAGACAGGGGATGAACACTGAAGCTTTCTTT
TRBJ2-2,-,few,TRBV7-9,CASSLGTDTGELFF,TGTGCCAGCAGCTTAGGGACAGACACCGGGGAGCTGTTTTTT
TRBJ1-2,-,-,TRBV12-3/TRBV12-4,CASTRLVGEGYTF,TGTGCCAGCACCCGACTCGTCGGGGAAGGCTACACCTTC
TRBJ1-3,-,-,TRBV9,CASSPGGALSGNTIYF,TGTGCCAGCAGCCCCGGCGGGGCCCTCTCTGGAAACACCATATATTTT
TRBJ2-1,TRBD2,-,TRBV2,CASSDRGEDEQFF,TGTGCCAGCAGTGACCGGGGGGAGGATGAGCAGTTCTTC
TRBJ2-1,TRBD1,-,TRBV3-1/TRBV3-2,CASSLTGTGFWLNEQFF,TGTGCCAGCAGCCTCACCGGGACAGGGTTCTGGCTCAATGAGCAGTTCTTC
TRBJ1-6,TRBD1,-,TRBV10-3,CAISSTGETPLHF,TGTGCCATCAGTTCCACAGGGGAAACACCCCTCCACTTT
TRBJ1-1,-,-,TRBV2,CASSEVVGQSTEAFF,TGTGCCAGCAGTGAAGTCGTCGGACAGTCCACTGAAGCTTTCTTT